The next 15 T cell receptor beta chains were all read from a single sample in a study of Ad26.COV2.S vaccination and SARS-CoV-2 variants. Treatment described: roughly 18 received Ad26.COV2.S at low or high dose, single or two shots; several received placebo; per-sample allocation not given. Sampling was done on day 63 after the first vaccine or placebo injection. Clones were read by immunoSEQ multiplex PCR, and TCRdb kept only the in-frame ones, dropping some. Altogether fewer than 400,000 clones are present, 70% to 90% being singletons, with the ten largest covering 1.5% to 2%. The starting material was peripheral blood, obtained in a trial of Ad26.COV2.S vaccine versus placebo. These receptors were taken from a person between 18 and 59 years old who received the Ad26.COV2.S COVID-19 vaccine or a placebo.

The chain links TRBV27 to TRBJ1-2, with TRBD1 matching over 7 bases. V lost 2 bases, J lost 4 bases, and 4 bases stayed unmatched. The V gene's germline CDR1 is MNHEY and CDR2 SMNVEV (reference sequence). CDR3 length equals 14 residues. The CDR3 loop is CASSLEGAPYGYTF. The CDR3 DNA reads TGTGCCAGCAGTTTAGAGGGGGCCCCCTATGGCTACACCTTC.

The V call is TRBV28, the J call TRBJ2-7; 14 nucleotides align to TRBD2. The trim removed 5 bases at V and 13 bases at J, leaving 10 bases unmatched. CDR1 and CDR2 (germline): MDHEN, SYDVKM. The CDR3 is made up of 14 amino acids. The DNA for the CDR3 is TGTGCCAGCAGTACCCCCGGACTAGCGGGAGGAAGTTACTTC. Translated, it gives CASSTPGLAGGSYF. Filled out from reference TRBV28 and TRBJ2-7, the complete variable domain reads DVKVTQSSRYLVKRTGEKVFLECVQDMDHENMFWYRQDPGLGLRLIYFSYDVKMKEKGDIPEGYSVSREKKERFSLILESASTNQTSMYLCASSTPGLAGGSYFGPGTRLTVT.

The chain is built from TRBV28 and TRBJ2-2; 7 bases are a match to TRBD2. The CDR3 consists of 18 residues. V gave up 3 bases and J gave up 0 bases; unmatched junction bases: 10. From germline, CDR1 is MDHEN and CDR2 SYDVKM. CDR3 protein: CASSFPLLAEANTGELFF. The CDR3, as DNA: TGTGCCAGCAGTTTTCCCCTCCTAGCGGAGGCGAACACCGGGGAGCTGTTTTTT.

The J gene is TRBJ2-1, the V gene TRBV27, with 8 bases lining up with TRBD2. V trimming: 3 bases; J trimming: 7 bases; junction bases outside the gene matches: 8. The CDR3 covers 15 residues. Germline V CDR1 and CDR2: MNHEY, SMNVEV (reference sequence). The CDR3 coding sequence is TGTGCCAGCAGTTTCGCCGGGAGGGCCTTAAATGAGCAGTTCTTC. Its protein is CASSFAGRALNEQFF.

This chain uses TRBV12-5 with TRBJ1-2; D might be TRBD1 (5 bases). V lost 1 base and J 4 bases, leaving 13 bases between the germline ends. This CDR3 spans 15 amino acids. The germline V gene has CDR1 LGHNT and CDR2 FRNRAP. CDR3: CASGLAAGRFYGYTF. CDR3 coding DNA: TGTGCTAGTGGTTTGGCAGCGGGGCGGTTCTATGGCTACACCTTC.

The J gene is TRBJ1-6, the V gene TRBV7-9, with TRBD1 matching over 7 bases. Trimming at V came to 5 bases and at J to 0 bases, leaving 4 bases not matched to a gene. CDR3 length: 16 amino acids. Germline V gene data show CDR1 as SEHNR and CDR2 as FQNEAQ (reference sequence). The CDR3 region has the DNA TGTGCCAGCAGCCCGGGACAGAGCTCCTATAATTCACCCCTCCACTTT. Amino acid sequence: CASSPGQSSYNSPLHF.

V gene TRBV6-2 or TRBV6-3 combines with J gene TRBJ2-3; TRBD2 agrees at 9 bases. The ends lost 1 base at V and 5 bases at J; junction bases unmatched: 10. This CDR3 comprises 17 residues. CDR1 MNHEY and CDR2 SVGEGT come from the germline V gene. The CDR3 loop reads CASSYWRGTSLKDTQYF. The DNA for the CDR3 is TGTGCCAGCAGTTACTGGAGGGGGACTAGCTTAAAAGATACGCAGTATTTT.

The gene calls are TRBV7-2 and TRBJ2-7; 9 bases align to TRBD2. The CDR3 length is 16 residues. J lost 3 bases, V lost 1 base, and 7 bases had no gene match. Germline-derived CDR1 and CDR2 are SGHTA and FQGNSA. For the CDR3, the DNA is TGTGCCAGCAGCTTAGGTCTAGCGGGGCACGACTACGAGCAGTACTTC. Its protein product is CASSLGLAGHDYEQYF.

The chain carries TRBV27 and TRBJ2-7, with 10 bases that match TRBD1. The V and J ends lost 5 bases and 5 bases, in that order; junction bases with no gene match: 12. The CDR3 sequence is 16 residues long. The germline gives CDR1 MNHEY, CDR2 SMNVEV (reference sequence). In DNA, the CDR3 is TGTGCCAGCAGTCCTCTTACCGGGACAGGGGCCCACGAGCAGTACTTC. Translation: CASSPLTGTGAHEQYF.

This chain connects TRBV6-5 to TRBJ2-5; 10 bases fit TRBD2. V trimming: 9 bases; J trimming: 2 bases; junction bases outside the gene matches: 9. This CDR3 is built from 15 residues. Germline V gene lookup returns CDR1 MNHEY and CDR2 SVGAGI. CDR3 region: CASYSGRPVQETQYF. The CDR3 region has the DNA TGTGCCAGTTATAGCGGGAGGCCCGTTCAAGAGACCCAGTACTTC.

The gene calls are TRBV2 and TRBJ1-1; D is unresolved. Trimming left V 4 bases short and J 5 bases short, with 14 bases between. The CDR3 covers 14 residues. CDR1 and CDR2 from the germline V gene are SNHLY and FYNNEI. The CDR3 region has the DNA TGTGCCAGCAGTGTAAACCCAAAGCTGACTGAAGCTTTCTTT. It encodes CASSVNPKLTEAFF.

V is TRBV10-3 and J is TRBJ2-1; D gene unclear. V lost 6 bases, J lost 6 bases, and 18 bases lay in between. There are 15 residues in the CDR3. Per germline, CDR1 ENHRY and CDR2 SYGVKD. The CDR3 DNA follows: TGTGCCATCAGCGCTACCGTACGTGGCGCCAATGAGCAGTTCTTC. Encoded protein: CAISATVRGANEQFF.

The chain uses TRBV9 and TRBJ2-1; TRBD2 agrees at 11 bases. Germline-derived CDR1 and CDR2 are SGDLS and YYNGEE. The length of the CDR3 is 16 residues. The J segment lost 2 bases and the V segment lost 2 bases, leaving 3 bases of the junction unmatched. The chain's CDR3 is CASSVSGRATYNEQFF. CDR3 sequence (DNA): TGTGCCAGCAGCGTTAGCGGGAGGGCCACCTACAATGAGCAGTTCTTC. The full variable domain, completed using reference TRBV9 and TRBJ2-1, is DSGVTQTPKHLITATGQRVTLRCSPRSGDLSVYWYQQSLDQGLQFLIQYYNGEERAKGNILERFSAQQFPDLHSELNLSSLELGDSALYFCASSVSGRATYNEQFFGPGTRLTVL.

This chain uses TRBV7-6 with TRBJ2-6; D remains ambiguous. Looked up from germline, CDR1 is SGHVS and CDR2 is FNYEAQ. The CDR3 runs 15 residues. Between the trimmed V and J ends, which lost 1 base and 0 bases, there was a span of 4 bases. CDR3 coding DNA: TGTGCCAGCAGCTTAGAGAGCTCTGGGGCCAACGTCCTGACTTTC. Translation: CASSLESSGANVLTF.

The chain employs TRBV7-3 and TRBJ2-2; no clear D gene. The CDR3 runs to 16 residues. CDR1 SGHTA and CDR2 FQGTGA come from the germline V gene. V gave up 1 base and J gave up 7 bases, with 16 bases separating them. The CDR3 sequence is CASSLSSSRVFGELFF. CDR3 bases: TGTGCCAGCAGCTTAAGTAGTTCCCGGGTTTTCGGGGAGCTGTTTTTT. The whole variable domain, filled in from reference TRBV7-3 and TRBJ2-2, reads GAGVSQTPSNKVTEKGKYVELRCDPISGHTALYWYRQSLGQGPEFLIYFQGTGAADDSGLPNDRFFAVRPEGSVSTLKIQRTERGDSAVYLCASSLSSSRVFGELFFGEGSRLTVL.